A single sample is the source of the 7 T cell receptor beta chains below, sequenced in a study of cytomegalovirus exposure and HLA in healthy donors. With 60 Vbeta and 13 Jbeta primers, the PCR was carried out. Assay: immunoSEQ multiplex PCR; the TCRdb copy retains only in-frame clones and omits some. In the table there are around 160,000 clones, 75% to 85% of which are singletons. Sequences were obtained from PBMCs. The receptors here all came from a male donor in good health and CMV-seropositive.

This clone was observed a single time. J is TRBJ2-2 and V is TRBV7-8, with TRBD2 identical over 8 bases. V trimming: 3 bases; J trimming: 7 bases; junction bases outside the gene matches: 4. The CDR3 contains 14 residues. Germline CDR1 and CDR2: SGHVS and FQNEAQ. In DNA, the CDR3 is TGTGCCAGCAGCTTTAGCGGGGAGCACGGGGAGCTGTTTTTT. Its translation is CASSFSGEHGELFF.

CDR3 loop: CASSFFPYNEQFF. Written as DNA, the CDR3 is TGTGCCAGCTCCTTTTTTCCCTACAATGAGCAGTTCTTC. This chain uses TRBV7-9 with TRBJ2-1, with D unresolved. Germline CDR1 SEHNR, CDR2 FQNEAQ (reference sequence). There are 13 residues in the CDR3. The V end lost 8 bases, the J end lost 2 bases, and 10 bases lay between the germline ends.

The genes are TRBV15 and TRBJ1-1; tentative D call: TRBD1 (5 bases). This CDR3 region has 14 residues. Trimming stripped 10 bases from V and 4 bases from J, with 19 bases between. Germline V gene lookup returns CDR1 LNHNV and CDR2 YYDKDF (reference sequence). CDR3 amino acids: CASHAGVETTEAFF. CDR3 nucleotides: TGTGCCAGCCACGCGGGGGTAGAGACCACTGAAGCTTTCTTT.

The rearrangement joins TRBV25-1 to TRBJ1-1, with 7 bases that match TRBD1. The germline V gene has CDR1 MGHDK and CDR2 SYGVNS. CDR3 length: 16 amino acids. Unmatched junction bases numbered 8, after V lost 1 base and J lost 3 bases. The CDR3 reads CASSEFSTGAYTEAFF. CDR3 sequence (DNA): TGTGCCAGCAGTGAATTCTCAACAGGGGCGTACACTGAAGCTTTCTTT.

The genes are TRBV2 and TRBJ1-1, with no clear D. V was clipped by 7 bases and J by 0 bases, with 9 bases between them. The CDR3 sequence is 13 residues long. Germline CDR1 reads SNHLY; CDR2 reads FYNNEI. CDR3 residues: CASNGLMNTEAFF. CDR3 coding DNA: TGTGCCAGCAACGGACTCATGAACACTGAAGCTTTCTTT.

V usage is TRBV11-1 and J usage is TRBJ1-1; a weak D match, TRBD1 (6 bases). Trimming removed 3 bases from V and 4 bases from J, with 12 bases in between. Germline CDR1 reads SGHAT; CDR2 reads FQDESV (reference sequence). CDR3 length: 14 amino acids. CDR3 bases: TGTGCCAGCAGCTTGGGGGCGCTGGGCACTGAAGCTTTCTTT. It is translated as CASSLGALGTEAFF.

This clone was seen a few times. The chain's CDR3 is CAWSVMQGNTEAFF. For the CDR3, the DNA is TGTGCCTGGAGTGTAATGCAGGGGAACACTGAAGCTTTCTTT. The V and J genes are TRBV30 and TRBJ1-1, with D possibly being TRBD1 (5 bases). There are 14 residues in the CDR3. The germline gives CDR1 GTSNPN, CDR2 SVGIG (reference sequence). The V gene lost 0 bases and the J gene lost 1 base, with 9 bases spanning the gap. The whole variable domain, remainder taken from reference TRBV30 and TRBJ1-1, is SQTIHQWPATLVQPVGSPLSLECTVEGTSNPNLYWYRQAAGRGLQLLFYSVGIGQISSEVPQNLSASRPQDRQFILSSKKLLLSDSGFYLCAWSVMQGNTEAFFGQGTRLTVV.